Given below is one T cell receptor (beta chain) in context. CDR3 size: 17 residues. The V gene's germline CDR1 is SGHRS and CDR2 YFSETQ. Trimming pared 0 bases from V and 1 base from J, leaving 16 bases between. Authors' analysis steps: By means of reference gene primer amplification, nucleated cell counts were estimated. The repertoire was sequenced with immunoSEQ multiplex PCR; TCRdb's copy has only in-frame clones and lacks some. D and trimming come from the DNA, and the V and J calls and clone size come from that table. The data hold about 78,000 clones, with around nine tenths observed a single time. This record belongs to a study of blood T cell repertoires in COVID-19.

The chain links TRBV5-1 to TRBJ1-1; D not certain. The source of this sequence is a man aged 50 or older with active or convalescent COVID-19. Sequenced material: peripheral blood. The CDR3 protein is CASSLVRNGVENTEAFF. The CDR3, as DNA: TGCGCCAGCAGCTTGGTGAGAAACGGGGTGGAGAACACTGAAGCTTTCTTT.